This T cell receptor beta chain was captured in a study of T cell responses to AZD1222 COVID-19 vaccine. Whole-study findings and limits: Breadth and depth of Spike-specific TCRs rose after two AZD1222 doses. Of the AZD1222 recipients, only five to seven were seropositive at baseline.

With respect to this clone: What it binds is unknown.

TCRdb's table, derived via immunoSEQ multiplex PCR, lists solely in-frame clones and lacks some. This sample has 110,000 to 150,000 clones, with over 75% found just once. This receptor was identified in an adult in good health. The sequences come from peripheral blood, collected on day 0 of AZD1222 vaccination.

CDR3: CATEGTGANVLTF. The CDR3 region has the DNA TGTGCCACCGAGGGGACTGGGGCCAACGTCCTGACTTTC. The rearrangement uses TRBV3-1 (or the pseudogene TRBV3-2) and TRBJ2-6; D possibly matches TRBD1 or TRBD2 (5 bases each). Trimming took 10 bases from V and 2 from J, leaving 9 bases between them. This CDR3 region has 13 residues. Germline CDR1 reads LGHDT; CDR2 reads YNNKEL (reference sequence).